The 30 T cell receptor beta chains reported below all come from one sample, sequenced in a study of human T cells and chemical hapten exposure. TCRdb reprocessed the RACE reads via MiXCR and lists one record per CDR3 protein. Of around 130,000 distinct CDR3 sequences listed, about 11% are singletons. Described time point: patch test 2, 6 weeks after DPC sensitization. The sample's treatment: therapeutic diphenylcyclopropenone sensitization with weekly scalp DPC. The sequencing here drew on whole blood, taken in connection with sensitization to the hapten diphenylcyclopropenone (DPC). Receptor source: a woman aged 50 to 60 with alopecia areata. Some clones in this sample may be carry-over from other donors' samples.

This clonotype has ten or more counts. The rearrangement joins TRBV18 to TRBJ1-4; no clear D. Germline CDR1 KGHSH, CDR2 LQKENI. The ends were cut back, 1 base at V and 3 bases at J, with 12 bases in the middle. This CDR3 region has 16 residues. The chain's CDR3 is CASSPQQSRANEKLFF. In DNA, the CDR3 is TGTGCCAGCTCACCACAACAGTCGAGGGCTAATGAAAAACTGTTTTTT.

The chain combines TRBV29-1 with TRBJ2-7; D may be TRBD1 (6 bases). This CDR3 spans 15 amino acids. The germline V gene encodes CDR1 SQVTM and CDR2 ANQGSEA. Trimming took 6 bases from V and 0 from J, leaving 18 bases between them. The CDR3 DNA sequence: TGCAGCGTCTACACAGGGCTCCACAGCTCCTACGAGCAGTACTTC. Translation gives CSVYTGLHSSYEQYF.

The rearrangement uses TRBV10-3 and TRBJ2-5; either TRBD1 or TRBD2 may supply D (5 bases each). Germline values: CDR1 ENHRY, CDR2 SYGVKD. The CDR3 extends over 13 amino acids. Trimming removed 5 bases from V and 2 bases from J, with 9 bases in between. The CDR3 region is CAISRGVQETQYF. In DNA form, the CDR3 reads TGTGCCATCAGTCGAGGGGTTCAAGAGACCCAGTACTTC.

This sequence joins TRBV10-2 and TRBJ2-3, with a weak D call TRBD2 (5 bases). Deletions cut 4 bases from V and 5 bases from J, with 7 bases between. This CDR3 comprises 12 residues. Germline V CDR1 and CDR2: WSHSY, SAAADI. The CDR3 DNA reads as TGCGCCAGCAGTGGGACTTTAGATACGCAGTATTTT. Amino acid sequence: CASSGTLDTQYF.

This clonotype has a handful of counts. An end of the junction differs from the germline gene, which may be a read error. The rearrangement uses TRBV6-1 and TRBJ2-7; the match to TRBD2 covers 7 bases. The V gene's germline CDR1 is MNHNS and CDR2 SASEGT. CDR3 length equals 13 residues. CDR3 sequence: CASSEKRLAARGF. As DNA, the CDR3 is TGTGCCAGCAGTGAAAAGAGACTAGCCGCAAGGGGCTTC.

This clonotype was found many times. The rearrangement links TRBV6-2 or TRBV6-3 to TRBJ2-1; 14 positions match TRBD2. The CDR3 sequence is 16 residues long. Per the germline V gene, CDR1 is MNHEY and CDR2 is SVGEGT. V shed 6 bases and J 6 bases; nucleotides not matched to a gene: 7. The CDR3 is CASRGGLAGDSNEQFF. In DNA, the CDR3 is TGTGCCAGCAGAGGGGGACTAGCGGGAGACTCCAATGAGCAGTTCTTC.

This clonotype was recorded at least ten times. The rearrangement uses TRBV21-1 and TRBJ1-6; the D call TRBD1 from the table was never checked on the DNA. TRBV21-1 is given as a pseudogene. The CDR3 has 18 residues. The CDR3: CASSKVGDRGLLYSPLHF. The CDR3 DNA reads as TGTGCCAGCAGCAAAGTGGGGGACAGGGGATTACTCTACTCACCCCTCCACTTT.

This clonotype was counted a few times. The chain couples TRBV6-5 to TRBJ2-7, with 9 bases fitting TRBD1. This CDR3 contains 13 residues. The ends lost 7 bases at V and 4 bases at J; junction bases unmatched: 5. The V gene's germline CDR1 is MNHEY and CDR2 SVGAGI. Here the CDR3 DNA reads TGTGCCAGCACCGGGACAGGGACTTACGAGCAGTACTTC. Translation: CASTGTGTYEQYF.

The chain uses TRBV5-1 and TRBJ2-3, with D perhaps matching TRBD2 (5 bases). The length of the CDR3 is 16 residues. CDR1 and CDR2 (germline): SGHRS, YFSETQ. V dropped 7 bases and J dropped 1 base, with 19 bases sitting between them. CDR3 bases: TGCGCCAGCGGATCCTCGGACTTCCTCGGCACAGATACGCAGTATTTT. Its translation: CASGSSDFLGTDTQYF.

This clonotype was detected ten times or more. The chain recombines TRBV29-1 with TRBJ1-1, with 8 bases fitting TRBD1. Trimming at V came to 4 bases and at J to 5 bases, leaving 3 bases not matched to a gene. This CDR3 is built from 12 residues. Germline loops: CDR1 SQVTM, CDR2 ANQGSEA. The CDR3: CSVGDRGTEAFF. The CDR3 DNA reads TGCAGCGTTGGAGACAGGGGAACTGAAGCTTTCTTT.

This clonotype was seen ten or more times. The chain has TRBV12-3 or TRBV12-4 and TRBJ2-2; no reliable D call. The CDR3 contains 12 residues. V was cut by 7 bases and J by 6 bases, with 9 bases left in between. CDR3 sequence (DNA): TGTGCCAGCACCATTGGACCCGGGGAGCTGTTTTTT. Encoded protein: CASTIGPGELFF.

The V and J genes are TRBV14 and TRBJ2-2; D not certain. The CDR3 consists of 15 residues. The germline gives CDR1 SGHDN, CDR2 FVKESK. V was pared by 0 bases and J by 1 base, with 6 bases between. CDR3 sequence: CASSQDLRNTGELFF. In DNA, the CDR3 is TGTGCCAGCAGCCAAGATTTGCGGAACACCGGGGAGCTGTTTTTT.

This clonotype came up a few times. The genes are TRBV11-3 and TRBJ2-3; TRBD2 matches at 9 bases. From germline, CDR1 is SGHNT and CDR2 YENEEA. This CDR3 contains 16 residues. Trimming at V came to 3 bases and at J to 5 bases, leaving 9 bases not matched to a gene. The CDR3 is CASSLGGGRALDTQYF. DNA of the CDR3: TGTGCCAGCAGCTTGGGTGGCGGGAGGGCCTTAGATACGCAGTATTTT.

V is TRBV20-1 and J is TRBJ1-4; D remains ambiguous. CDR1 is DFQATT and CDR2 is SNEGSKA in the germline V gene (reference sequence). V was clipped by 4 bases and J by 4 bases, with 10 bases between them. The CDR3 runs to 13 residues. CDR3: CSANIQINEKLFF. The CDR3 nucleotides read TGCAGTGCTAACATACAGATTAATGAAAAACTGTTTTTT.

This clonotype was seen ten or more times. The chain has TRBV5-4 and TRBJ1-1; no firm D call. V shed 1 base and J shed 2 bases, with 6 bases lying between them. Per germline, CDR1 SGHNT and CDR2 YYREEE (reference sequence). CDR3 length equals 13 residues. In DNA, the CDR3 is TGTGCCAGCAGCTTGACTGGAAACACTGAAGCTTTCTTT. It codes for CASSLTGNTEAFF.

V usage is TRBV20-1 and J usage is TRBJ2-3, with 8 bases lining up with TRBD1. The CDR3 spans 16 residues. The V gene's germline CDR1 is DFQATT and CDR2 SNEGSKA (reference sequence). Trimming removed 0 bases from V and 3 bases from J; junction bases left unmatched: 8. CDR3: CSARDSKRQGTDTQYF. CDR3 sequence (DNA): TGCAGTGCTAGAGATAGTAAGAGACAGGGGACAGATACGCAGTATTTT.

This clonotype was recorded at least ten times. The chain links TRBV5-1 to TRBJ2-1; the D gene is possibly TRBD2 (6 bases). This CDR3 spans 15 amino acids. The germline V gene encodes CDR1 SGHRS and CDR2 YFSETQ. V dropped 4 bases and J dropped 2 bases, with 13 bases sitting between them. CDR3 in amino acids: CASSPLAETYNEQFF. The CDR3 nucleotides read TGCGCCAGCAGCCCTTTAGCGGAGACCTACAATGAGCAGTTCTTC. Full variable domain (missing parts from reference TRBV5-1 and TRBJ2-1): KAGVTQTPRYLIKTRGQQVTLSCSPISGHRSVSWYQQTPGQGLQFLFEYFSETQRNKGNFPGRFSGRQFSNSRSEMNVSTLELGDSALYLCASSPLAETYNEQFFGPGTRLTVL.

This clonotype was seen only a few times. The rearrangement joins TRBV6-5 to TRBJ1-3; D possibly corresponds to TRBD1 (6 bases). The CDR3 has 16 amino acids. The V gene's germline CDR1 is MNHEY and CDR2 SVGAGI. V was trimmed by 4 bases and J by 0 bases, leaving 13 bases between them. CDR3: CASSSAGAGSGNTIYF. For the CDR3, the DNA is TGTGCCAGCAGTTCGGCAGGGGCCGGCTCTGGAAACACCATATATTTT.

There are many counts of this clonotype. The chain recombines TRBV6-5 with TRBJ1-6; D is undetermined. The V gene's germline CDR1 is MNHEY and CDR2 SVGAGI. This CDR3 is built from 13 residues. Trimming pared 8 bases from V and 7 bases from J, leaving 12 bases between. CDR3 residues: CASRPRENSPLHF. For the CDR3, the DNA is TGTGCCAGCCGACCGCGGGAGAATTCACCCCTCCACTTT.

This clonotype showed up just a few times. The chain employs TRBV30 and TRBJ2-3; 8 bases are shared with TRBD2. Germline loops: CDR1 GTSNPN, CDR2 SVGIG (reference sequence). The CDR3 is 14 residues long. V lost 2 bases and J lost 5; bases outside the gene matches: 6. The chain's CDR3 is CAWSPWTSQDTQYF. The CDR3 DNA is TGTGCCTGGAGTCCCTGGACTAGCCAAGATACGCAGTATTTT.

This clonotype was observed a few times. The chain is built from TRBV13 and TRBJ2-1; D unclear. Germline CDR1 is PRHDT and CDR2 is FYEKMQ (reference sequence). This CDR3 has 15 amino acids. V lost 2 bases and J lost 2, with 10 bases in between. CDR3 sequence reads: CASSLSEQPYNEQFF. The CDR3 coding sequence is TGTGCCAGCAGCTTAAGTGAGCAACCCTACAATGAGCAGTTCTTC.

This clonotype was counted only a few times. CDR3 sequence (DNA): TGCAGCGCCCTGACAGATGAAGCTTTCTTT. Its translation is CSALTDEAFF. The chain recombines TRBV29-1 with TRBJ1-1; maybe TRBD1 (5 bases). The germline CDR1 and CDR2 sequences are SQVTM and ANQGSEA. Trimming removed 7 bases from V and 7 bases from J, with 10 bases in between. The CDR3 is 10 residues long.

About this clonotype itself: Sequence at one end of the junction differs from germline and may be a read error. The CDR3 reads CSARGKDRTYEQYF. CDR3 nucleotide sequence: TGCAGTGCTAGAGGGAAGGACCGTACCTACGAGCAGTACTTT. The chain combines TRBV20-1 with TRBJ2-7; D is undetermined. The germline V gene encodes CDR1 DFQATT and CDR2 SNEGSKA (reference sequence). The CDR3 loop spans 14 amino acids.

This clonotype was seen ten or more times. V usage is TRBV2 and J usage is TRBJ2-7; 8 positions agree with TRBD2. The J segment lost 2 bases and the V segment lost 5 bases, leaving 8 bases of the junction unmatched. This CDR3 region has 15 residues. Germline V gene sequence: CDR1 SNHLY, CDR2 FYNNEI. The CDR3 bases are TGTGCCAGCAGTCCTAGGACTAGCAGAACCTACGAGCAGTACTTC. Translated: CASSPRTSRTYEQYF.

This clonotype has more than one count but fewer than ten. V gene TRBV3-1 combines with J gene TRBJ2-4, with a possible D match to TRBD2 (5 bases). V lost 3 bases and J lost 8, with 5 bases in between. Germline V CDR1 and CDR2: LGHDT, YNNKEL (reference sequence). The CDR3 contains 11 residues. In DNA form, the CDR3 reads TGTGCCAGCAGCCAGAGGGACATTCAGTACTTC. Encoded protein: CASSQRDIQYF.

This clonotype was seen at least ten times. V and J are TRBV29-1 and TRBJ2-3, with D unclear. V was shortened by 3 bases and J by 0 bases, with 7 bases between the two germline ends. Germline-derived CDR1 and CDR2 are SQVTM and ANQGSEA. CDR3 length: 13 amino acids. CDR3 DNA sequence: TGCAGCGTTGACGGACCAAGCACAGATACGCAGTATTTT. Protein sequence: CSVDGPSTDTQYF.

V gene TRBV20-1 combines with J gene TRBJ2-1; perhaps D is TRBD1 or TRBD2 (6 bases each). Trimming stripped 0 bases from V and 2 bases from J, with 11 bases between. This CDR3 has 15 residues. The germline V gene encodes CDR1 DFQATT and CDR2 SNEGSKA (reference sequence). CDR3 DNA: TGCAGTGCTAGAGAAGGGGGAGGCACCTACAATGAGCAGTTCTTC. As protein: CSAREGGGTYNEQFF.

This chain links TRBV12-3 or TRBV12-4 with TRBJ1-3; D is unresolved. V was clipped by 1 base and J by 0 bases, with 7 bases between them. The CDR3 is 15 residues long. As DNA, the CDR3 is TGTGCCAGCAGTTTAGGCGCCATCTCTGGAAACACCATATATTTT. Translated, it gives CASSLGAISGNTIYF.

This clonotype was seen ten or more times. V usage is TRBV28 and J usage is TRBJ1-1; D gene unclear. This CDR3 is built from 15 residues. Germline loops: CDR1 MDHEN, CDR2 SYDVKM. V lost 1 base and J 0 bases, leaving 9 bases between the germline ends. The CDR3 DNA sequence: TGTGCCAGCAGTTTATTGAACGGCATGAACACTGAAGCTTTCTTT. Translating gives CASSLLNGMNTEAFF.

The V gene is TRBV9, the J gene TRBJ2-1, with D possibly being TRBD1 (5 bases). Germline CDR1 SGDLS, CDR2 YYNGEE. V was cut by 4 bases and J by 10 bases, with 9 bases left in between. The CDR3 length is 11 residues. The CDR3 loop is CASSIGQEQFF. CDR3 DNA sequence: TGTGCCAGCAGCATCGGACAAGAGCAGTTCTTC.